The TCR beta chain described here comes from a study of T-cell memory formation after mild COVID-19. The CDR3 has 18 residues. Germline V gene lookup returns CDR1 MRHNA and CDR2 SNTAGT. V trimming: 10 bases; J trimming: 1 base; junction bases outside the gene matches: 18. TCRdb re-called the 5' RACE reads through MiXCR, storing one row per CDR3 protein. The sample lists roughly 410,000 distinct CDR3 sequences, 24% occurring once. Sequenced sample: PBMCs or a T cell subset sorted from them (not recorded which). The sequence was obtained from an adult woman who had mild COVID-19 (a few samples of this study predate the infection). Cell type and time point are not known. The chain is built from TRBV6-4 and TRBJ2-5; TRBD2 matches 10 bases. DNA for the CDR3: TGTGCCACCCCAGGGTGTCGAGCGGGAGGGCCGTTCCAAGAGACCCAGTACTTC. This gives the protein CATPGCRAGGPFQETQYF.